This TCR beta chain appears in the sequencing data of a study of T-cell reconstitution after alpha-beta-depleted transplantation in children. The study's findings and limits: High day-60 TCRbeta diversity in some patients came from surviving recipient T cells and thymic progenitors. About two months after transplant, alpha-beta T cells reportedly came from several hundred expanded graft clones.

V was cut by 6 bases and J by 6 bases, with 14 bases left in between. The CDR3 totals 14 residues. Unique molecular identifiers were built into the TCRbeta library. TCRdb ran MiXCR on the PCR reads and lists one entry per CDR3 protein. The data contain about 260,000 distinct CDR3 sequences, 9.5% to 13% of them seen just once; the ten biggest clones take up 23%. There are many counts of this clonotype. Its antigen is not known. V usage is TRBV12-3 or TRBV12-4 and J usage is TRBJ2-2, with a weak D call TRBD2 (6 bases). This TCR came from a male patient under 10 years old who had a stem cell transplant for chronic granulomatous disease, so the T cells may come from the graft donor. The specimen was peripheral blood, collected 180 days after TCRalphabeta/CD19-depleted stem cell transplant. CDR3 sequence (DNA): TGTGCCAGCAGCAGGGACTCCCCCTCCGGGGAGCTGTTTTTT. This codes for CASSRDSPSGELFF.